The rows below give T cell receptor beta chains drawn from one sample of a study of T cells in Graves' hyperthyroidism and ophthalmopathy. TCRdb ran MiXCR on the multiplex PCR reads and lists one entry per CDR3 protein. The sample includes roughly 500,000 distinct CDR3 sequences, about 43% of them seen just once. Sequencing was carried out using peripheral blood or thyroid tissue (not recorded which). These receptors all stem from an adult woman with Graves' disease, either hyperthyroidism or ophthalmopathy (not recorded which). Both conserved end residues are part of each CDR3. The D gene is left open where the match is weak. Size tells how often a clone was seen (once, few, many) or the class of an expanded clone, and some rows leave it out.

CDR3 DNA | CDR3 protein | clone size | D gene | J gene | V gene
TGCAGTGCTAGTGGGGAACTTGCACGGGAAAAACTGTTTTTT | CSASGELAREKLFF | many | . | TRBJ1-4 | TRBV20-1
TGTGCCAGCAGCTTACTCTCTGGAAACACCATATATTTT | CASSLLSGNTIYF | few | . | TRBJ1-3 | TRBV7-2
TGTGCCAGTAGTGAGGGACGGGAAGCCGGGGAGCTGTTTTTT | CASSEGREAGELFF | many | . | TRBJ2-2 | TRBV19
TGTGCCAGCAACGAGCCCGTTGATAACACTGAAGCTTTCTTT | CASNEPVDNTEAFF | . | . | TRBJ1-1 | TRBV2
TGCGCCAGCAGCGAACGGGACAGTGGGGGCACTGAAGCTTTCTTT | CASSERDSGGTEAFF | . | TRBD1 | TRBJ1-1 | TRBV10-2
TGTGCCAGCAGGGCCGGTCAGGGCTACGAGCAGCCCCAGCATTTT | CASRAGQGYEQPQHF | . | . | TRBJ1-5 | TRBV2
TGTGCCAGCAGTGTTTGGGACAGAAAACTGTTTTTT | CASSVWDRKLFF | few | TRBD1 | TRBJ1-4 | TRBV25-1
TGTGCCACCAGCAGAAGGACGGCGCCCGTTGCTGAAGCTTTCTTT | CATSRRTAPVAEAFF | few | . | TRBJ1-1 | TRBV15
TGCGCCAGCAGCTTTAGCACACAGCCAAATTACGAGCAGTACTTC | CASSFSTQPNYEQYF | many | . | TRBJ2-7 | TRBV5-1
TGCGCCAGCAGCTTGTCCACAGGGCTCGGAAACACCATATATTTT | CASSLSTGLGNTIYF | . | . | TRBJ1-3 | TRBV5-1
TGTGCCAGCAGCGTGGGACAGGGCTATGGAGCTTTCTTT | CASSVGQGYGAFF | . | TRBD1 | TRBJ1-1 | TRBV12-3/TRBV12-4